This entry lists 8 T cell receptor beta chains sequenced from one sample in a study of cytomegalovirus exposure and HLA in healthy donors. Profiled with immunoSEQ multiplex PCR; TCRdb holds only in-frame clones, not every one. The profile shows about 140,000 clones, about 91% of them singletons. The sequenced material came from PBMCs. Every receptor here comes from a woman aged 18-30 years in good health and CMV-seropositive.

This chain links TRBV5-6 with TRBJ1-3; TRBD1 matches 7 bases. With V trimmed by 4 bases and J by 4 bases, 11 bases remained unmatched. This CDR3 is built from 16 residues. Germline V gene data show CDR1 as SGHDT and CDR2 as YYEEEE. CDR3 DNA sequence: TGTGCCAGCAGCCCTCTTGGGGGACAGCGGGGAAACACCATATATTTT. The encoded protein is CASSPLGGQRGNTIYF. Together with reference TRBV5-6 and TRBJ1-3, the CDR3 gives the full variable domain: DAGVTQSPTHLIKTRGQQVTLRCSPKSGHDTVSWYQQALGQGPQFIFQYYEEEERQRGNFPDRFSGHQFPNYSSELNVNALLLGDSALYLCASSPLGGQRGNTIYFGEGSWLTVV.

In this sample, this clone turned up a few times. This chain links TRBV28 with TRBJ2-7; 9 bases are a match to TRBD2. V lost 4 bases to trimming and J lost 0 bases; unmatched junction nucleotides: 7. Germline lookup yields CDR1 MDHEN and CDR2 SYDVKM. The CDR3 has 16 residues. The CDR3 DNA reads TGTGCCAGCAGTTCCTTAGCGGGAGCTAGCTCCTACGAGCAGTACTTC. Amino acid sequence: CASSSLAGASSYEQYF.

J is TRBJ1-2 and V is TRBV28; no clear D gene. Looked up from germline, CDR1 is MDHEN and CDR2 is SYDVKM. V lost 3 bases and J lost 4, with 6 bases in between. There are 12 residues in the CDR3. CDR3 in amino acids: CASSFSVYGYTF. The CDR3 nucleotides are TGTGCCAGCAGTTTTTCCGTCTATGGCTACACCTTC.

This chain joins TRBV7-3 and TRBJ2-7; a weak D match, TRBD1 (7 bases). V lost 2 bases to trimming and J lost 4 bases, with 15 bases between them. CDR3 length: 15 amino acids. CDR1 and CDR2 from the germline V gene are SGHTA and FQGTGA. The CDR3 bases are TGTGCCAGCAGCTTAGAAGGCAGGGGGGAGTACGAGCAGTACTTC. Its protein is CASSLEGRGEYEQYF. Drawing the rest from reference TRBV7-3 and TRBJ2-7, the complete variable domain is GAGVSQTPSNKVTEKGKYVELRCDPISGHTALYWYRQSLGQGPEFLIYFQGTGAADDSGLPNDRFFAVRPEGSVSTLKIQRTERGDSAVYLCASSLEGRGEYEQYFGPGTRLTVT.

The chain carries TRBV6-6 and TRBJ2-1; possibly TRBD1 for D (6 bases). V lost 5 bases and J 4 bases, leaving 9 bases between the germline ends. Per germline, CDR1 MNHNY and CDR2 SVGAGI (reference sequence). This CDR3 contains 13 residues. CDR3: CASSPGQYNEQFF. The DNA for the CDR3 is TGTGCCAGCAGTCCCGGACAGTACAATGAGCAGTTCTTC.

The V gene is TRBV7-9, the J gene TRBJ1-4, with 9 positions matching TRBD1. This CDR3 region has 14 residues. Germline CDR1 SEHNR, CDR2 FQNEAQ (reference sequence). The J segment lost 8 bases and the V segment lost 5 bases, leaving 6 bases of the junction unmatched. Here the CDR3 DNA reads TGTGCCAGCAGCCGTGGACAGGGGAAGGAAAAACTGTTTTTT. It translates to CASSRGQGKEKLFF. Full variable domain (missing parts from reference TRBV7-9 and TRBJ1-4): DTGVSQNPRHKITKRGQNVTFRCDPISEHNRLYWYRQTLGQGPEFLTYFQNEAQLEKSRLLSDRFSAERPKGSFSTLEIQRTEQGDSAMYLCASSRGQGKEKLFFGSGTQLSVL.

V is TRBV27 and J is TRBJ2-1, with D perhaps matching TRBD1 (6 bases). CDR1 is MNHEY, CDR2 SMNVEV, per germline (reference sequence). The length of the CDR3 is 17 residues. V lost 1 base, J lost 4 bases, and 17 bases lay in between. CDR3 residues: CASSLFSRGSSYNEQFF. The CDR3 nucleotides read TGTGCCAGCAGTTTATTTTCGAGGGGGAGCTCATACAATGAGCAGTTCTTC.

The genes are TRBV19 and TRBJ2-1; D is perhaps TRBD2 (6 bases). Trimming took 3 bases from V and 6 from J, leaving 24 bases between them. Germline CDR1 is LNHDA and CDR2 is SQIVND (reference sequence). The CDR3 covers 18 residues. The CDR3 protein is CASSIFGSGEGRINEQFF. CDR3 in DNA: TGTGCCAGTAGTATCTTCGGGTCAGGCGAGGGGAGGATCAATGAGCAGTTCTTC.